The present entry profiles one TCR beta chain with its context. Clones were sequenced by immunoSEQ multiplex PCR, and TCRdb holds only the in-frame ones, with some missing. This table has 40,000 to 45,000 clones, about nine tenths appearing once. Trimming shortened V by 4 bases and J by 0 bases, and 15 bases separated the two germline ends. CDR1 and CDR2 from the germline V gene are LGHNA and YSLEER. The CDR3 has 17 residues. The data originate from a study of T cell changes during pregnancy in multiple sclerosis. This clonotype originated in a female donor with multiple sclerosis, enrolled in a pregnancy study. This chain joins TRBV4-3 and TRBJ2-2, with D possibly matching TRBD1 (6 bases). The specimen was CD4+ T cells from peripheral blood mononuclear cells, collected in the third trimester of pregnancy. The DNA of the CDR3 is TGCGCCAGCAGCCGCAACACCGGGACACCGAACACCGGGGAGCTGTTTTTT. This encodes CASSRNTGTPNTGELFF.